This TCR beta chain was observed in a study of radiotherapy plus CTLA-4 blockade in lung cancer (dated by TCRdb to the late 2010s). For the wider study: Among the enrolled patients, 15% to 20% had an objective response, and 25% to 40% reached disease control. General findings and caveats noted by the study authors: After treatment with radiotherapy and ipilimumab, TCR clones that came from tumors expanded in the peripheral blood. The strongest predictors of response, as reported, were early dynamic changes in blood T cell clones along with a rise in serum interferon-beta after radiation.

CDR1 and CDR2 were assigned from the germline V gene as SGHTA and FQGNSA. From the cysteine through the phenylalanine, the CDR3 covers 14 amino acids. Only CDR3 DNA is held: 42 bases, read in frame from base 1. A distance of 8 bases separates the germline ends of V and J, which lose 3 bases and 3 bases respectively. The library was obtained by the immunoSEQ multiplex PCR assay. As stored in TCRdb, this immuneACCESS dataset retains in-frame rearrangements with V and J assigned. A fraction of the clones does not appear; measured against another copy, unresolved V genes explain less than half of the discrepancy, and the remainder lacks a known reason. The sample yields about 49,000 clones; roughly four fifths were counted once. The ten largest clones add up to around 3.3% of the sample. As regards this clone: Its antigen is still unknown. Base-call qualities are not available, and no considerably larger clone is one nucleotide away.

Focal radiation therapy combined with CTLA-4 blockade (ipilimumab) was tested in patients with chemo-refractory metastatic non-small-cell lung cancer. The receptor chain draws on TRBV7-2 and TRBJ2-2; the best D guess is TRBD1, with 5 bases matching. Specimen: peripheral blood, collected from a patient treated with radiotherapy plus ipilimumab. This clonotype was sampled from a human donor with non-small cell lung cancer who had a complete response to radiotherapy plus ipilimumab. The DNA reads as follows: TGTGCCAGCAGCTTTCTAGGGGACACCGGGGAGCTGTTTTTT. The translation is CASSFLGDTGELFF.